Listed below are T cell receptor beta chains from one sample, sequenced in a study of blood T cells in healthy people across ages. MiXCR, run by TCRdb on the 5' RACE reads, gives a single entry per CDR3 protein. The sample shows around 780,000 distinct CDR3 sequences, around 50% of them seen only once. The sequenced material came from blood. These receptors all come from a man aged 40-49 years in good health. Both conserved end residues are part of each CDR3. D genes are given only for firm matches. Where a row states a size, it is once, few, many or the class of an expanded clone; other rows omit it.

>-|-|TRBJ1-2|TRBV14
CASSQENSDLYGYTF
TGTGCCAGCAGCCAAGAAAACTCCGATCTCTATGGCTACACCTTC
>-|-|TRBJ1-4|TRBV27
CASSLGVREKLFF
TGTGCCAGCAGTTTAGGGGTGCGGGAAAAACTGTTTTTT
>TRBD1|few|TRBJ2-1|TRBV20-1
CSARPGQPYNEQFF
TGCAGTGCTAGACCGGGACAGCCTTACAATGAGCAGTTCTTC
>-|-|TRBJ2-6|TRBV6-5
CASSYSLFASGANVPTF
-
>-|-|TRBJ2-3|TRBV9
CASEPGLKETDTQYF
TGTGCCAGCGAACCGGGACTCAAAGAGACAGATACGCAGTATTTT
>-|many|TRBJ1-2|TRBV27
CASSLDPPTISGYGYTF
TGTGCCAGCAGTTTAGATCCACCTACCATCTCTGGCTATGGCTACACCTTC
>TRBD2|few|TRBJ2-7|TRBV18
CASSPSGSAYEQYF
TGTGCCAGCTCCCCTAGCGGGAGTGCTTATGAGCAGTACTTC
>TRBD2|once|TRBJ2-1|TRBV4-3
CASSHREGRSNEQFF
TGCGCCAGCAGCCACCGGGAGGGAAGAAGCAATGAGCAGTTCTTC
>TRBD2|once|TRBJ2-3|TRBV24-1
CATSGGGTPGLAGGGDTQYF
TGTGCCACCAGCGGAGGGGGGACTCCGGGACTAGCGGGAGGTGGAGATACGCAGTATTTT
>TRBD1|few|TRBJ1-5|TRBV7-2
CASSLVAGGGQPQHF
TGTGCCAGCAGCTTAGTGGCAGGGGGAGGGCAGCCCCAGCATTTT
>-|few|TRBJ2-5|TRBV5-1
CASSWNGEETQYF
TGCGCCAGCAGCTGGAACGGGGAAGAGACCCAGTACTTC
>-|-|TRBJ2-7|TRBV6-5
CASRGLTFPYEQYF
TGTGCCAGCAGAGGTCTTACTTTCCCCTACGAGCAGTACTTC
>-|few|TRBJ1-2|TRBV2
CASSGDTSNYGYTF
TGTGCCAGCAGTGGGGACACTTCTAACTATGGCTACACCTTC
>TRBD1|few|TRBJ1-1|TRBV7-3
CASSINQGAREAFF
TGTGCCAGCAGCATAAACCAGGGGGCGCGTGAAGCTTTCTTT
>-|-|TRBJ2-7|TRBV4-1
CASSQLPGVTYEQYF
TGCGCCAGCAGCCAACTTCCCGGGGTTACCTACGAGCAGTACTTC
>-|-|TRBJ1-4|TRBV5-6
CASSYQRTGVGKLFF
TGTGCCAGCAGTTATCAGAGGACCGGTGTCGGAAAACTGTTTTTT
>TRBD1|-|TRBJ2-7|TRBV6-6
CASRRQGEQYF
TGTGCCAGCAGAAGACAGGGCGAGCAGTACTTC
>TRBD1|-|TRBJ1-1|TRBV18
CASSPDRALGTEAFF
TGTGCCAGCTCACCCGACAGGGCCCTAGGGACTGAAGCTTTCTTT
>TRBD1|-|TRBJ1-5|TRBV6-2/TRBV6-3
CASRPGQGGTPQHF
TGTGCCAGCAGGCCGGGACAGGGTGGGACGCCCCAGCATTTT
>TRBD1|few|TRBJ1-2|TRBV9
CASSVTGTGVYGYTF
TGTGCCAGCAGCGTGACCGGGACAGGGGTTTATGGCTACACCTTC
>-|-|TRBJ1-4|TRBV12-3/TRBV12-4
CASSNREKLFF
TGTGCCAGCAGCAATAGAGAAAAACTGTTTTTT
>-|-|TRBJ1-5|TRBV6-6
CASSYELNYQPQHF
TGTGCCAGCAGTTACGAGCTTAACTATCAGCCCCAGCATTTT
>-|-|TRBJ2-1|TRBV11-2
CASSTRRSRTYNEQFF
TGTGCCAGCAGCACTAGGCGGTCACGGACCTACAATGAGCAGTTCTTC
>TRBD1|-|TRBJ1-5|TRBV4-2
CASSQERGQWDQPQHF
TGTGCCAGCAGCCAAGAGAGGGGACAGTGGGATCAGCCCCAGCATTTT
>-|-|TRBJ1-2|TRBV30
CAWTDRHPNYGYTF
TGTGCCTGGACGGACAGACACCCTAACTATGGCTACACCTTC
>TRBD2|-|TRBJ2-5|TRBV14
CASSGWTAGGPQETQYF
TGTGCCAGCAGCGGATGGACGGCGGGGGGGCCGCAAGAGACCCAGTACTTC
>-|-|TRBJ1-2|TRBV28
CASRIHASQGGYTF
TGTGCCAGCAGAATCCACGCGTCCCAAGGTGGCTACACCTTC
>-|-|TRBJ2-2|TRBV12-5
CASGQGTSRPGELFF
TGTGCTAGTGGACAGGGGACTAGTCGTCCCGGGGAGCTGTTTTTT
>-|-|TRBJ2-7|TRBV27
CASSFTGTPTEQYF
TGTGCCAGCAGTTTTACTGGGACCCCGACCGAGCAGTACTTC